Listed below are T cell receptor beta chains from one sample, sequenced in a study of CD8+ T cells in alopecia areata. Sequencing was performed with immunoSEQ multiplex PCR; in TCRdb, only in-frame clones are kept and a portion is missing. The sample includes 95,000 to 110,000 clones, over 80% of them seen just once. The sample was CD8+ T cells sorted from blood, taken at week 24, from a patient treated with tofacitinib. The receptors originated from a human donor with alopecia areata. Each CDR3 is given with its conserved first and last residue. D genes are given only for firm matches. Size is omitted from some rows. Given values are once, few, many or a class for expanded clones.

once	.	13	TRBV14	TRBJ2-5	CASSPTGAGEQYF	TGTGCCAGCAGCCCGACGGGGGCGGGGGAGCAGTACTTC
once	.	14	TRBV6-5	TRBJ1-1	CASSPGGSNTEAFF	TGTGCCAGCAGTCCGGGGGGATCGAACACTGAAGCTTTCTTT
.	.	13	TRBV27	TRBJ1-1	CASGHRVDTEAFF	TGTGCCAGCGGCCACAGGGTGGATACTGAAGCTTTCTTT
.	.	14	TRBV7-9	TRBJ2-7	CASSYPHREGEQYF	TGTGCCAGCAGCTACCCCCATCGTGAGGGGGAGCAGTACTTC
.	.	17	TRBV4-2	TRBJ2-1	CASSQDRSTYSYNEQFF	TGTGCCAGCAGCCAAGATAGGAGCACCTACTCCTACAATGAGCAGTTCTTC
.	.	14	TRBV5-4	TRBJ1-1	CASSLGPENTEAFF	TGTGCCAGCAGCTTGGGTCCAGAGAACACTGAAGCTTTCTTT
.	.	13	TRBV2	TRBJ1-1	CASSDSELAEAFF	TGTGCCAGCAGTGATTCAGAGCTGGCTGAAGCTTTCTTT
once	.	16	TRBV4-1	TRBJ2-1	CASSLRDSYSYNEQFF	TGCGCCAGCAGCCTGAGGGACTCTTACTCCTACAATGAGCAGTTCTTC
.	TRBD2	18	TRBV6-1	TRBJ2-4	CASSASGGAVIGKNIQYF	TGTGCCAGCAGTGCTAGCGGGGGGGCCGTGATTGGCAAAAACATTCAGTACTTC
once	.	17	TRBV7-9	TRBJ1-1	CASSLQVGFTGNTEAFF	TGTGCCAGCAGCTTACAAGTTGGGTTCACGGGGAACACTGAAGCTTTCTTT
few	TRBD1	14	TRBV7-9	TRBJ1-2	CASSLEDRENGYTF	TGTGCCAGCAGCTTAGAGGACAGGGAAAATGGCTACACCTTC
.	.	16	TRBV5-1	TRBJ2-5	CASSFQRPPVGETQYF	TGCGCCAGCAGCTTCCAGCGGCCCCCCGTGGGAGAGACCCAGTACTTC
.	.	13	TRBV6-5	TRBJ1-1	CASSFGGETEAFF	TGTGCCAGCAGTTTCGGGGGTGAAACCGAAGCTTTCTTT
.	.	15	TRBV7-9	TRBJ2-3	CASSLATGRTDTQYF	TGTGCCAGCAGCTTAGCAACAGGGCGTACAGATACGCAGTATTTT
once	.	14	TRBV29-1	TRBJ1-1	CSVWSLTVNTEAFF	TGCAGCGTTTGGTCCTTGACAGTGAACACTGAAGCTTTCTTT
.	.	13	TRBV7-9	TRBJ1-1	CASSYREDTEAFF	TGTGCCAGCAGTTATCGGGAGGACACTGAAGCTTTCTTT
.	TRBD2	16	TRBV9	TRBJ2-5	CASSVESGGPQETQYF	TGTGCCAGCAGCGTAGAGAGCGGGGGGCCTCAAGAGACCCAGTACTTC
many	.	14	TRBV7-6	TRBJ1-2	CASSPRGLPGGYTF	TGTGCCAGCAGCCCGCGAGGGCTCCCGGGTGGCTACACCTTC
.	TRBD1	16	TRBV5-1	TRBJ2-1	CASSLEGGLGYNEQFF	TGCGCCAGCAGCTTGGAAGGGGGCCTAGGGTACAATGAGCAGTTCTTC
.	TRBD2	18	TRBV7-6	TRBJ2-1	CASSLATSGGAAYNEQFF	TGTGCCAGCAGCTTGGCGACTAGCGGGGGGGCCGCCTACAATGAGCAGTTCTTC
.	.	14	TRBV5-6	TRBJ2-5	CASSLVGARETQYF	TGTGCCAGCAGCTTGGTTGGTGCCCGGGAGACCCAGTACTTC
once	.	14	TRBV27	TRBJ1-5	CASSPFWGHQPQHF	TGTGCCAGCAGTCCCTTCTGGGGGCATCAGCCCCAGCATTTT